The sequence of this TCR beta chain was determined in a study of cytomegalovirus exposure and HLA in healthy donors. Germline V gene lookup returns CDR1 LNHDA and CDR2 SQIVND (reference sequence). Trimming shortened V by 7 bases and J by 0 bases, and 10 bases separated the two germline ends. The CDR3 covers 14 residues. Study-wide points: In the analysis, some V segments, TRBV6-2 and TRBV6-3 included, were excluded as indistinguishable. The study put about 180 TCR beta chains on its list as cytomegalovirus-associated. In vitro experiments confirmed that three CMV-associated chains were specific for CMV antigens.

The study ran its PCR with 60 Vbeta and 13 Jbeta primers. Profiling relied on immunoSEQ multiplex PCR, and the TCRdb table lists in-frame clones only, not all of them. The sample consists of 160,000 or so clones, roughly three quarters of them appearing once. Comments on this clone: The antigen is undetermined. Other DNA variants within this sample encode the same CDR3.

The chain has TRBV19 and TRBJ2-1; perhaps TRBD2 as D (6 bases). The specimen was PBMCs. The receptor was derived from a man between 18 and 35 years old in good health and CMV-seropositive. In nucleotides, the CDR3 is TGTGCCAGTACTATCGGGAGCTCCTACAATGAGCAGTTCTTC. Translating gives CASTIGSSYNEQFF.